Shown below are 10 T cell receptor beta chains from a single sample sequenced in a study of cytomegalovirus exposure and HLA in healthy donors. The PCR contained 60 Vbeta and 13 Jbeta primers. Using immunoSEQ multiplex PCR, the repertoire was profiled, and TCRdb retains in-frame clones only, with some absent. The sample yields about 130,000 clones, roughly 80% seen once. Sample: PBMCs. Receptor source: a middle-aged man in good health and CMV-seronegative.

This clone has a single count. The V call is TRBV7-6, the J call TRBJ2-2; the D gene is possibly TRBD1 (6 bases). The CDR3 loop spans 14 amino acids. Germline values: CDR1 SGHVS, CDR2 FNYEAQ. Trimming took 5 bases from V and 1 from J, leaving 8 bases between them. CDR3 nucleotides: TGTGCCAGCAGCACGGGACAGAACACCGGGGAGCTGTTTTTT. This codes for CASSTGQNTGELFF. Looking up the rest from reference TRBV7-6 and TRBJ2-2 gives the full variable domain: GAGVSQSPRYKVTKRGQDVALRCDPISGHVSLYWYRQALGQGPEFLTYFNYEAQQDKSGLPNDRFSAERPEGSISTLTIQRTEQRDSAMYRCASSTGQNTGELFFGEGSRLTVL.

This clone showed up just a few times. The chain has TRBV5-4 and TRBJ1-1; 11 bases map to TRBD1. Germline V gene lookup returns CDR1 SGHNT and CDR2 YYREEE (reference sequence). J was trimmed by 1 base and V by 0 bases; bases with no gene match: 2. CDR3 length: 16 residues. In DNA form, the CDR3 reads TGTGCCAGCAGCTTGGGGACAGGGGGCTGGAACACTGAAGCTTTCTTT. Residues: CASSLGTGGWNTEAFF. Based on the CDR3 plus reference TRBV5-4 and TRBJ1-1, the full variable domain is ETGVTQSPTHLIKTRGQQVTLRCSSQSGHNTVSWYQQALGQGPQFIFQYYREEENGRGNFPPRFSGLQFPNYSSELNVNALELDDSALYLCASSLGTGGWNTEAFFGQGTRLTVV.

The chain combines TRBV5-4 with TRBJ2-3; no definite D call. V was cut by 4 bases and J by 2 bases, with 2 bases left in between. The V gene's germline CDR1 is SGHNT and CDR2 YYREEE (reference sequence). There are 11 residues in the CDR3. The CDR3 reads CASSLTDTQYF. The CDR3, as DNA: TGTGCCAGCAGCCTCACAGATACGCAGTATTTT. Full variable domain (remainder filled in from reference TRBV5-4 and TRBJ2-3): ETGVTQSPTHLIKTRGQQVTLRCSSQSGHNTVSWYQQALGQGPQFIFQYYREEENGRGNFPPRFSGLQFPNYSSELNVNALELDDSALYLCASSLTDTQYFGPGTRLTVL.

This sequence joins TRBV2 and TRBJ1-4; D might be TRBD1 (6 bases). This CDR3 has 15 residues. Germline V gene lookup returns CDR1 SNHLY and CDR2 FYNNEI. Trimming cost V 5 bases and J 8 bases, with 18 bases left between them. CDR3 DNA sequence: TGTGCCAGCAGTTTGGGGCGGGGGCTCTGGGAAAAACTGTTTTTT. Its protein is CASSLGRGLWEKLFF.

The chain links TRBV27 to TRBJ1-1, with TRBD1 as a possible D gene (6 bases). This CDR3 has 12 amino acids. With 3 bases removed from V and 10 bases from J, the gap between germline ends came to 12 bases. Germline values: CDR1 MNHEY, CDR2 SMNVEV (reference sequence). CDR3 protein: CASSLGRGRAFF. CDR3 nucleotides: TGTGCCAGCAGTTTGGGCAGGGGTCGAGCTTTCTTT.

The genes are TRBV5-4 and TRBJ1-1, with D perhaps TRBD1 (5 bases). This CDR3 spans 12 amino acids. Germline CDR1 is SGHNT and CDR2 is YYREEE (reference sequence). Trimming took 4 bases from V and 5 from J, leaving 9 bases between them. The CDR3 coding sequence is TGTGCCAGCAGCGGCAGGGTTACTGAAGCTTTCTTT. Translated, it gives CASSGRVTEAFF.

The chain combines TRBV6-1 with TRBJ2-5; 9 nucleotides line up with TRBD1. The better agreement between TRBJ2-7 and the DNA end casts doubt on the J call. Germline CDR1 and CDR2: MNHNS and SASEGT. CDR3 length: 14 residues. CDR3 nucleotide sequence: TGTGCCAGCAGTATCCGGGACAGGGTTTACGAGCAGTACTTC. As protein: CASSIRDRVYEQYF.

This sequence joins TRBV10-2 and TRBJ2-1; 8 bases agree with TRBD2. V was clipped by 4 bases and J by 15 bases; unmatched bases: 11. The CDR3 has 13 amino acids. The germline CDR1 and CDR2 sequences are WSHSY and SAAADI. The CDR3 bases are TGCGCCAGCAGTGTATCGAAGCGGGAGTCTAGGTTCTTC. It encodes CASSVSKRESRFF.

This chain links TRBV6-5 with TRBJ1-2; 9 nucleotides line up with TRBD1. The CDR3 length is 14 residues. The V gene's germline CDR1 is MNHEY and CDR2 SVGAGI. With 5 bases clipped from V and 4 bases from J, the junction kept 5 bases outside the gene matches. The CDR3 nucleotides are TGTGCCAGCAGTCCCCTGACAGGGGGCTATGGCTACACCTTC. Its protein product is CASSPLTGGYGYTF.

The chain has TRBV7-2 and TRBJ2-5; 9 bases match TRBD1. The CDR3 covers 14 residues. The trim removed 3 bases at V and 1 base at J, leaving 0 bases unmatched. CDR1 and CDR2 from the germline V gene are SGHTA and FQGNSA. The DNA of the CDR3 is TGTGCCAGCAGCTTGGGACAGGGCCAAGAGACCCAGTACTTC. Its translation: CASSLGQGQETQYF. The whole variable domain, remainder taken from reference TRBV7-2 and TRBJ2-5, is GAGVSQSPSNKVTEKGKDVELRCDPISGHTALYWYRQSLGQGLEFLIYFQGNSAPDKSGLPSDRFSAERTGGSVSTLTIQRTQQEDSAVYLCASSLGQGQETQYFGPGTRLLVL.